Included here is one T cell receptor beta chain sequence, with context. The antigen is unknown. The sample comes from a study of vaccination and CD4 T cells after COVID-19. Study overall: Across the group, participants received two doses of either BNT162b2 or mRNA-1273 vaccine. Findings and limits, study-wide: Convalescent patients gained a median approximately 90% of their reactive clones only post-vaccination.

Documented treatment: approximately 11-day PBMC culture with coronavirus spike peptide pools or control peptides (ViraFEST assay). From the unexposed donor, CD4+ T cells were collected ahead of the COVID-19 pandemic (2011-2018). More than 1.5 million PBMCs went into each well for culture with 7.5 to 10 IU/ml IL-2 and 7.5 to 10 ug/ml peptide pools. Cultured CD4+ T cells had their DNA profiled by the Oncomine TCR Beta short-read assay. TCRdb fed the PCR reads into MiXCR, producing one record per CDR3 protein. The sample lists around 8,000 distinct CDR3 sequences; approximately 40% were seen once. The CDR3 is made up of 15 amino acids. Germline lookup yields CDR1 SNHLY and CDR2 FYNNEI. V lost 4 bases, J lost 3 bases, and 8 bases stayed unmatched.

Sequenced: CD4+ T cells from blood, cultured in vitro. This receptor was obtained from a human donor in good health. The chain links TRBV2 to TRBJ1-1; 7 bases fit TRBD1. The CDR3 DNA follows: TGTGCCAGCAGTGGCATGGGACAGTCGGACACTGAAGCTTTCTTT. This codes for CASSGMGQSDTEAFF.